The 6 T cell receptor beta chains given below trace back to one sample, sequenced in a study of regulatory T cells in long-lasting Graves disease. The authors built TCR beta libraries using iRepertoire HTBI primers and Arm-PCR of CDR3 regions. TCRdb fed the multiplex PCR reads into MiXCR, producing one record per CDR3 protein. The table records 400,000 to 500,000 distinct CDR3 sequences, approximately 14% of them present only once. Time point indicated: newly diagnosed GD, antithyroid drugs for less than 3 months. Making the TCR library involved RNA that had been extracted from PBMCs. The data were also submitted as part of a second study, on T cells in Graves' hyperthyroidism and ophthalmopathy.

Here the sequenced sample was peripheral blood mononuclear cells (PBMCs), taken at new diagnosis, from a patient treated with antithyroid drugs. The origin of the receptors is a woman between 50 and 59 years old with Graves disease.

The V and J genes are TRBV30 and TRBJ2-2, with TRBD1 matching over 11 bases. Trimming at V came to 5 bases and at J to 5 bases, leaving 10 bases not matched to a gene. The CDR3 covers 16 residues. Looked up from germline, CDR1 is GTSNPN and CDR2 is SVGIG (reference sequence). CDR3 in amino acids: CAWGNLGQGGTGELFF. The DNA for the CDR3 is TGTGCCTGGGGGAACTTGGGACAGGGGGGGACCGGGGAGCTGTTTTTT.

The chain links TRBV24-1 to TRBJ2-7; D is unclear. The CDR3 has 12 amino acids. Looked up from germline, CDR1 is KGHDR and CDR2 is SFDVKD. The ends were cut back, 7 bases at V and 3 bases at J, with 9 bases in the middle. Written as DNA, the CDR3 is TGTGCCACCAGCCCCCCCCTCTACGAGCAGTACTTC. It encodes CATSPPLYEQYF.

The V call is TRBV2, the J call TRBJ1-1; D not resolved. Trimming removed 6 bases at V and 10 bases at J, with 15 bases between. CDR1 SNHLY and CDR2 FYNNEI come from the germline V gene. The CDR3 sequence is 12 residues long. The CDR3 region is CASSEDGRGAFF. For the CDR3, the DNA is TGTGCCAGCAGCGAGGACGGCCGGGGAGCTTTCTTT.

This clonotype was picked up a small number of times. The chain carries TRBV5-1 and TRBJ2-7; TRBD1 might be the D (5 bases). The CDR3 covers 13 residues. Trimming removed 4 bases from V and 0 bases from J, with 8 bases in between. Germline-derived CDR1 and CDR2 are SGHRS and YFSETQ. This CDR3 is CASSVGASYEQYF. The CDR3 region has the DNA TGCGCCAGCAGCGTAGGGGCCTCCTACGAGCAGTACTTC. Supplemented by reference TRBV5-1 and TRBJ2-7, the full variable domain reads KAGVTQTPRYLIKTRGQQVTLSCSPISGHRSVSWYQQTPGQGLQFLFEYFSETQRNKGNFPGRFSGRQFSNSRSEMNVSTLELGDSALYLCASSVGASYEQYFGPGTRLTVT.

This clonotype was seen at least ten times. The chain recombines TRBV20-1 with TRBJ2-5; D is undetermined. CDR1 is DFQATT and CDR2 is SNEGSKA in the germline V gene (reference sequence). This CDR3 has 12 residues. V lost 3 bases to trimming and J lost 5 bases, with 10 bases between them. CDR3 nucleotides: TGCAGTGCTAGTCCGGTAGTGGAGACCCAGTACTTC. It yields the protein CSASPVVETQYF.

This clonotype was recorded many times. The chain carries TRBV10-3 and TRBJ1-6, with TRBD1 identical over 10 bases. The V and J ends lost 4 bases and 10 bases, in that order; junction bases with no gene match: 1. CDR1 and CDR2 from the germline V gene are ENHRY and SYGVKD. The CDR3 runs 13 residues. CDR3 in amino acids: CAISGDRGSPLHF. The CDR3 DNA follows: TGTGCCATCAGTGGGGACAGGGGCTCACCCCTCCACTTT.